The 6 T cell receptor beta chains listed next were all sequenced from one sample in a study of technical replicates of blood from a few donors. The table came from immunoSEQ multiplex PCR; TCRdb's copy has only in-frame clones and leaves some out. The sample carries around 68,000 clones, about nine tenths recorded once. The source material was T cells isolated from PBMCs. Receptor source: a human donor in good health. Some clones in this sample may be carry-over from other donors' samples.

The chain joins TRBV20-1 to TRBJ2-1, with D unclear. The CDR3 has 8 amino acids. V was trimmed by 6 bases and J by 10 bases, leaving 4 bases between them. Per the germline V gene, CDR1 is DFQATT and CDR2 is SNEGSKA (reference sequence). The CDR3 loop reads CSALEQFF. CDR3 nucleotide sequence: TGCAGTGCCCTAGAGCAGTTCTTC.

CDR3 bases: TGTGCCAGCAGTCTTCCAGGGGTCTCTGAAGCTTTCTTT. As protein: CASSLPGVSEAFF. The chain employs TRBV5-4 and TRBJ1-1; D is perhaps TRBD1 (6 bases). The V end was cut by 5 bases, the J end by 6 bases, with 14 bases between. The CDR3 runs to 13 residues. Germline CDR1 and CDR2: SGHNT and YYREEE (reference sequence).

The J gene is TRBJ1-4, the V gene TRBV5-4, with TRBD1 matching 7 bases. The CDR3 consists of 14 residues. Germline CDR1 and CDR2: SGHNT and YYREEE (reference sequence). The ends lost 5 bases at V and 7 bases at J; junction bases unmatched: 8. The DNA of the CDR3 is TGTGCCAGCAGTCGACAGGGAGAAGGTGAAAAACTGTTTTTT. Translating it yields CASSRQGEGEKLFF. Drawing the rest from reference TRBV5-4 and TRBJ1-4, the complete variable domain is ETGVTQSPTHLIKTRGQQVTLRCSSQSGHNTVSWYQQALGQGPQFIFQYYREEENGRGNFPPRFSGLQFPNYSSELNVNALELDDSALYLCASSRQGEGEKLFFGSGTQLSVL.

The rearrangement links TRBV10-3 to TRBJ2-3, with 8 bases fitting TRBD2. The CDR3 runs 15 residues. V was pared by 2 bases and J by 4 bases, with 5 bases of the junction left unmatched. Germline V CDR1 and CDR2: ENHRY, SYGVKD. Written as DNA, the CDR3 is TGTGCCATCAGTGAGGGACTAGCAGGGGCAGATACGCAGTATTTT. This gives the protein CAISEGLAGADTQYF.

The chain joins TRBV5-1 to TRBJ1-3, with D unclear. The CDR3 runs 15 residues. The V end was cut by 0 bases, the J end by 2 bases, with 9 bases between. Germline V gene lookup returns CDR1 SGHRS and CDR2 YFSETQ. The CDR3 sequence: CASSLAGLTGNTIYF. The CDR3 bases are TGCGCCAGCAGCTTGGCGGGTTTAACTGGAAACACCATATATTTT.

V gene TRBV7-9 combines with J gene TRBJ2-7; 7 nucleotides line up with TRBD1. CDR1 is SEHNR and CDR2 is FQNEAQ in the germline V gene (reference sequence). J lost 0 bases, V lost 0 bases, and 11 bases had no gene match. The length of the CDR3 is 18 residues. The CDR3 loop reads CASSLARDPGQTSYEQYF. CDR3 coding DNA: TGTGCCAGCAGCTTAGCCCGAGATCCGGGACAGACCTCCTACGAGCAGTACTTC.